The source of this TCR beta chain is a study of shared clonotypes between healthy human individuals (dated by TCRdb to the early 2020s). The study in broad terms: A few men and a couple of women, aged 18 to 49 years, made up the cohort. For each donor, CD4 naive and CD4 memory were each run on three plates, CD8 naive on two plates, and CD8 memory on one plate. To estimate repertoire size and how much clonotypes are shared between individuals, the study performed deep sequencing of blood TCR repertoires from 4 to 6 healthy adults. To increase sequencing depth and limit assay-specific biases, different laboratories used diverse techniques to prepare libraries and sequence TCR repertoires. Between about 0.8 and 9 billion PBMCs per donor were obtained by leukapheresis.

General study outcomes and caveats: Naive subsets generally had larger estimated clonotype richness than memory subsets. Across a few donors, approximately 4.9% of naive CD4, roughly 3.4% of naive CD8, around 2.1% of memory CD4, and under 0.45% of memory CD8 clonotypes were shared. Compared with non-shared clonotypes, the clonotypes found in all four sorted-subset donors had higher generation probabilities. Sampling was limited to blood, and TCR repertoires in tissue likely differ from TCR repertoires in blood. Pairwise subsampling indicated that sequencing depth was expected to affect the degree of clonotype sharing among donors. Because the study included a small number of donors, the genetic and exposure-history diversity represented was limited. Rarefaction of sorted-subset datasets indicated incomplete sequencing despite the large sequencing depth.

Healthy HIV-negative adults with no recently reported acute infections or vaccinations were included as donors. Every donor was a Caucasian adult residing in Nashville, Tennessee, USA. CD4+ T cells were enriched through magnetic negative selection, after which naive cells were positively selected on CD45RA and the remaining negative fraction served as the memory subset. After blood collection by leukapheresis, PBMCs were isolated using Ficoll-Histopaque density gradient centrifugation and then cryopreserved in the vapor phase of liquid nitrogen. Purity and quantity of every magnetically sorted T cell population were checked by analytical flow cytometry. Genomic DNA was isolated from every sorted fraction and measured by UV absorbance on a Nanodrop 2000c. Using the deep immunoSEQ assay, TCR CDR3 regions were amplified from genomic DNA by multiplex PCR. Genomic DNA extracted from each cell subset was distributed evenly over all wells of several immunoSEQ 96-well plates, and each plate served as one replicate. For sorted subsets, each replicate PCR was loaded with roughly 200 ng genomic DNA, equivalent to about 30,000 T cell genomes. The purified libraries were quantified using a Qubit 3.0 fluorometer, sized with a Bioanalyzer 2100, and then quantified again using the KAPA Library Quantification kit. A separate single-read 150-cycle Illumina NextSeq 550 flow cell was used to sequence each immunoSEQ 96-well plate. Turning to the authors' computational methods: Because the immunoSEQ output held only junctional sequences and lacked quality scores, the filtering could not match the filtering applied to full-length reads. To assign V/J genes and CDR3, sequences were annotated against IMGT germline references using PyIR, a Python wrapper for IgBLAST v1.9. Reads were filtered out if the reads had weak V/J assignments (E-value above 1e-6), no CDR3, stop codons, out-of-frame junctions, or ambiguous translated residues. A V3J clonotype was defined by an identical inferred V gene, J gene, and CDR3 amino acid sequence. The percentage overlap between two repertoires was calculated by dividing the number of shared unique clonotypes by the size of the smaller repertoire. Repertoire richness was assessed with RTK rarefaction, the Chao1 estimator, and Recon v2.1 estimates of unobserved clonotypes. OLGA was used to compute generation probabilities for all TCRbeta clonotypes that the gDNA method yielded from a few donors. The immuneACCESS repertoire file appears here via TCRdb, limited to in-frame rearrangements. These files lack a portion of the clones; in checked studies, under half of the deficit traces to unresolved V genes, and the cause of the others is not known. V and J calls and clone size are those listed in that table; D and trimming were worked out from the DNA. The sample profile shows 2,500,000 or so clones; roughly 90% of them were found once. The ten largest make up about 0.36% of the sample.

This clone showed up just once. Its antigen is currently not known. Base quality data are lacking; no much larger clone is found one base away. The clonotype originates from a man younger than 30 in good health. Some clones in this sample may be carry-over from other donors' samples. The sequenced sample consisted of naive CD4+ T cells from PBMCs. The sample's cell subset or site, from its label and the paper: CD45RA+ positively selected.

The CDR3 protein sequence reads: CAGSTGGSEKLFF. The nucleotide sequence reads as follows: TGTGCCGGCTCTACAGGGGGCAGTGAAAAACTGTTTTTT. The chain employs TRBV19 and TRBJ1-4; 9 bases in the junction line up with TRBD1. The germline V gene (reference sequence) specifies LNHDA as CDR1 and SQIVND as CDR2. The cysteine opens and the phenylalanine closes a CDR3 of 13 amino acids. Of all the DNA, just the CDR3 is kept, 39 bases in frame from base 1. V ends up 11 bases short and J 7 bases short, with an unmatched junction base count of 8.